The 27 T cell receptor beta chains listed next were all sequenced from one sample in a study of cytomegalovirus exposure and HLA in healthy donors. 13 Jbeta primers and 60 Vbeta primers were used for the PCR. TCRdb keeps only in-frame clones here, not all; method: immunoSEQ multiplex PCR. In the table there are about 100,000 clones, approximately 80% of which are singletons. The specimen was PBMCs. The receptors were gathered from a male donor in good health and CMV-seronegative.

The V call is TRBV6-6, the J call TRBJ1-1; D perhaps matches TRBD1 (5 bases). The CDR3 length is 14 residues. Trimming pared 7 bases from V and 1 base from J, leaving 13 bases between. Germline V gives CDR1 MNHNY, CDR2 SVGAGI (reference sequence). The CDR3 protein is CASIPAGRNTEAFF. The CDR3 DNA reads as TGTGCCAGCATTCCGGCGGGGCGGAACACTGAAGCTTTCTTT.

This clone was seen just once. CDR3 sequence reads: CASSASNEQFF. The CDR3 DNA follows: TGTGCCAGCAGTGCTAGCAATGAGCAGTTCTTC. The V gene is TRBV2, the J gene TRBJ2-1; D unclear. From germline, CDR1 is SNHLY and CDR2 FYNNEI. V lost 4 bases to trimming and J lost 6 bases, with 4 bases between them. This CDR3 contains 11 residues. Full variable domain (rest looked up from reference TRBV2 and TRBJ2-1): EPEVTQTPSHQVTQMGQEVILRCVPISNHLYFYWYRQILGQKVEFLVSFYNNEISEKSEIFDDQFSVERPDGSNFTLKIRSTKLEDSAMYFCASSASNEQFFGPGTRLTVL.

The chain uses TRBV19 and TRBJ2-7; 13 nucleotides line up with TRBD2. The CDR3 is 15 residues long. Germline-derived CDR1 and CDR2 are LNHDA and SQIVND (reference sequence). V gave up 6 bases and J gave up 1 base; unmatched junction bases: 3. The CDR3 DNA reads TGTGCCAGTAGCAAGACTAGCGGGAGGTCCTACGAGCAGTACTTC. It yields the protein CASSKTSGRSYEQYF.

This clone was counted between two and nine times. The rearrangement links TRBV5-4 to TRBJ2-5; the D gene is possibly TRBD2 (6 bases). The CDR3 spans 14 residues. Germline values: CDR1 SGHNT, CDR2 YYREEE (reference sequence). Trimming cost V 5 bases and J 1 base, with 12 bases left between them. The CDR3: CASSDRGLQETQYF. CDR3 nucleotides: TGTGCCAGCAGTGACCGGGGACTCCAAGAGACCCAGTACTTC.

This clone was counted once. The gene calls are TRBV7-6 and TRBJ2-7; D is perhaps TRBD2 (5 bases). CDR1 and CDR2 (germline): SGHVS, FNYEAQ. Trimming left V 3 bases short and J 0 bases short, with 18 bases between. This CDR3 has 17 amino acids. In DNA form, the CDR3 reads TGTGCCAGCAGCTTTGGCGGAGGAGGCCCGAACTCCTACGAGCAGTACTTC. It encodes CASSFGGGGPNSYEQYF.

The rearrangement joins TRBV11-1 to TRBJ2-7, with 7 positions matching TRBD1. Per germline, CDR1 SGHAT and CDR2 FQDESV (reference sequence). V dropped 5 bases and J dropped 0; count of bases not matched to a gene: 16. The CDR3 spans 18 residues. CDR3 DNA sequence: TGTGCCAGCAGCCACGACCCCTGGACAGGACCTAGCTCCTACGAGCAGTACTTC. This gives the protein CASSHDPWTGPSSYEQYF.

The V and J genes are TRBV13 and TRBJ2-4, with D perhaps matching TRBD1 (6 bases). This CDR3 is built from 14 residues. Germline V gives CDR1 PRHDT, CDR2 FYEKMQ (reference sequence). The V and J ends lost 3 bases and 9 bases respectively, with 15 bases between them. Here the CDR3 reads CASSFRTGWGIQYF. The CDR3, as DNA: TGTGCCAGCAGCTTCCGAACAGGGTGGGGCATTCAGTACTTC.

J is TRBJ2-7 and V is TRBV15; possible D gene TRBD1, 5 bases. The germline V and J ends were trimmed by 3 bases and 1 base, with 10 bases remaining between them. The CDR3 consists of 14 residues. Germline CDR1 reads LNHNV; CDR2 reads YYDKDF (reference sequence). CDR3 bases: TGTGCCACCAGCAGGGGCAGGGCATCCTACGAGCAGTACTTC. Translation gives CATSRGRASYEQYF.

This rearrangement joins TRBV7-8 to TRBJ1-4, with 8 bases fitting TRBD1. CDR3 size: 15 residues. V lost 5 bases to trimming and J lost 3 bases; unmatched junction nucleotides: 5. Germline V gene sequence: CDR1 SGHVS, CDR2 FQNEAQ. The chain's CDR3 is CASSMLTGANEKLFF. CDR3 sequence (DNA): TGTGCCAGCAGCATGCTGACAGGGGCTAATGAAAAACTGTTTTTT.

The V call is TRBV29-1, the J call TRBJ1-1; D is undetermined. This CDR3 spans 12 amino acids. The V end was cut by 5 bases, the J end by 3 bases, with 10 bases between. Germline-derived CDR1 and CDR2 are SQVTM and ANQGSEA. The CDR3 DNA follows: TGCAGCGTTTCGGCAGGATACACTGAAGCTTTCTTT. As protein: CSVSAGYTEAFF.

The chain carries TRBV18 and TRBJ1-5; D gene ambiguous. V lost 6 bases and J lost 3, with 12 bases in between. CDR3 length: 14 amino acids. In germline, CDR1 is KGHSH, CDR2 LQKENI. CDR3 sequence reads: CASSTNGFNQPQHF. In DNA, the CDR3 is TGTGCCAGCTCCACCAACGGTTTCAATCAGCCCCAGCATTTT.

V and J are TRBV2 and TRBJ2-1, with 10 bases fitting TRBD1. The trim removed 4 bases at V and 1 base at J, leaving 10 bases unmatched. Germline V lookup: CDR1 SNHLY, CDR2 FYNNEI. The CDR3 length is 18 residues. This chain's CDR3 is CASSGVTPGQGSYNEQFF. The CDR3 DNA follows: TGTGCCAGCAGTGGGGTTACCCCGGGACAGGGGTCCTACAATGAGCAGTTCTTC.

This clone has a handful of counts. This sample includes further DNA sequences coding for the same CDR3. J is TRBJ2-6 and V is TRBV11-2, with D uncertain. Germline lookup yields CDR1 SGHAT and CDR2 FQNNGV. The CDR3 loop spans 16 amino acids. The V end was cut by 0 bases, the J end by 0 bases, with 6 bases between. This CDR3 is CASSLDRPSGANVLTF. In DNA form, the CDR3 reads TGTGCCAGCAGCTTAGACAGGCCCTCTGGGGCCAACGTCCTGACTTTC.

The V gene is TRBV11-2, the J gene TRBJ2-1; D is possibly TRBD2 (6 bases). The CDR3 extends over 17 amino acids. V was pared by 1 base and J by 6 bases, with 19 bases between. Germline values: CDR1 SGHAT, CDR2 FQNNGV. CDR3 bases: TGTGCCAGCAGCTTAGTCCGCGGGGCCAGGGCCTCCAATGAGCAGTTCTTC. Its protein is CASSLVRGARASNEQFF.

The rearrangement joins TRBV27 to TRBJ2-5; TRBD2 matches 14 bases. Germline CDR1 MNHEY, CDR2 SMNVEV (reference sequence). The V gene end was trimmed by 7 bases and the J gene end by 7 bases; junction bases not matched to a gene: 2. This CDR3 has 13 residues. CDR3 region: CASTGLAGGTQYF. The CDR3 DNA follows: TGTGCCAGCACCGGACTAGCGGGAGGGACCCAGTACTTC.

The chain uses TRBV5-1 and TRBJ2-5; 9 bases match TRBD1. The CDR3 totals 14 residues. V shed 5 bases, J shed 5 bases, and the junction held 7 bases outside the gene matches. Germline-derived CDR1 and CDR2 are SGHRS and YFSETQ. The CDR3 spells CASSWTGAKETQYF. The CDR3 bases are TGCGCCAGCAGTTGGACAGGGGCGAAGGAGACCCAGTACTTC.

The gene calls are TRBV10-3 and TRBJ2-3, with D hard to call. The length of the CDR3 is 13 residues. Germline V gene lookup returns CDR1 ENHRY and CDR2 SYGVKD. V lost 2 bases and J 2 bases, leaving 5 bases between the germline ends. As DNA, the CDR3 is TGTGCCATCAGTGAGATCTACACAGATACGCAGTATTTT. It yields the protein CAISEIYTDTQYF.

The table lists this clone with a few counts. CDR3 DNA: TGCGCCAGCAGCTTGGATAATAGCAATCAGCCCCAGCATTTT. Amino acid sequence: CASSLDNSNQPQHF. The chain recombines TRBV5-1 with TRBJ1-5; the D is unclear. The CDR3 totals 14 residues. The ends were cut back, 0 bases at V and 0 bases at J, with 4 bases in the middle. Germline V CDR1 and CDR2: SGHRS, YFSETQ.

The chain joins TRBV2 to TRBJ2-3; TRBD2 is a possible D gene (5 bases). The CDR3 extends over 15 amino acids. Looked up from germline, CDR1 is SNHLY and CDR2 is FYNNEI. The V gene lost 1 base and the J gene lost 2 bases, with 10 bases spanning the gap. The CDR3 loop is CASSEEAVYTDTQYF. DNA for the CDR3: TGTGCCAGCAGTGAAGAAGCGGTTTACACAGATACGCAGTATTTT.

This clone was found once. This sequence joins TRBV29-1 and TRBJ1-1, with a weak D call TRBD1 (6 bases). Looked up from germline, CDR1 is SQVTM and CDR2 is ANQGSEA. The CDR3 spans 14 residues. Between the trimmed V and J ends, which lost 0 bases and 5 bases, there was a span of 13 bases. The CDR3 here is CSVEEGGVGTEAFF. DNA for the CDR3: TGCAGCGTTGAAGAAGGGGGAGTCGGGACTGAAGCTTTCTTT. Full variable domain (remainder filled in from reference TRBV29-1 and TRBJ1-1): SAVISQKPSRDICQRGTSLTIQCQVDSQVTMMFWYRQQPGQSLTLIATANQGSEATYESGFVIDKFPISRPNLTFSTLTVSNMSPEDSSIYLCSVEEGGVGTEAFFGQGTRLTVV.

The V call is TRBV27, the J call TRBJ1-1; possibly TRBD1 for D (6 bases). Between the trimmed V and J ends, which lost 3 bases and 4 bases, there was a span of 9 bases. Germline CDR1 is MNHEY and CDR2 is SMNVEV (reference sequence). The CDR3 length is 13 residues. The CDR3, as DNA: TGTGCCAGCAGTTTTGGGGGCGGCACTGAAGCTTTCTTT. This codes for CASSFGGGTEAFF.

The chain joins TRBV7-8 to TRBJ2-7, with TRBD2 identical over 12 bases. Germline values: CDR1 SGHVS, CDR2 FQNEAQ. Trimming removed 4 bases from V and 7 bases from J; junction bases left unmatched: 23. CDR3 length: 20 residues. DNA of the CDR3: TGTGCCAGCAGCTATCCCCGGGGAGTCACCCTAGCGGGAGGGCCGAGGGAGCAGTACTTC. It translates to CASSYPRGVTLAGGPREQYF. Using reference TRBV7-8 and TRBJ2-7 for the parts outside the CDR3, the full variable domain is GAGVSQSPRYKVAKRGQDVALRCDPISGHVSLFWYQQALGQGPEFLTYFQNEAQLDKSGLPSDRFFAERPEGSVSTLKIQRTQQEDSAVYLCASSYPRGVTLAGGPREQYFGPGTRLTVT.

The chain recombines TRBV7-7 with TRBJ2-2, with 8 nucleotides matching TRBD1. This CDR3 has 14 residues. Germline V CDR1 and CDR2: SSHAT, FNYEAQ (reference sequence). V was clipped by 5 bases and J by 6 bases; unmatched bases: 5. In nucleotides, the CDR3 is TGTGCCAGCAGCCCGGACAGGGCGGCCGGGGAGCTGTTTTTT. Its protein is CASSPDRAAGELFF.

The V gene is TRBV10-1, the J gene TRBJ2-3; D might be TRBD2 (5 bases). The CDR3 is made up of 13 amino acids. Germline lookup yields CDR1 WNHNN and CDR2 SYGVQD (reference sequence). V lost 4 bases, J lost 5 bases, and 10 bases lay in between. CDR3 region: CASSARSGDTQYF. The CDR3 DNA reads TGCGCCAGCAGTGCCAGGAGCGGAGATACGCAGTATTTT.

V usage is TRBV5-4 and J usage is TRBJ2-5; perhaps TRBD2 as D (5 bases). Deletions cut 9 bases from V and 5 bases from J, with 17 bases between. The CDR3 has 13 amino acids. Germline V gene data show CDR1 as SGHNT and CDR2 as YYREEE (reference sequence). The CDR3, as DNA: TGTGCCAACTCGGGTCCCACGGGGGAGACCCAGTACTTC. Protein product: CANSGPTGETQYF.

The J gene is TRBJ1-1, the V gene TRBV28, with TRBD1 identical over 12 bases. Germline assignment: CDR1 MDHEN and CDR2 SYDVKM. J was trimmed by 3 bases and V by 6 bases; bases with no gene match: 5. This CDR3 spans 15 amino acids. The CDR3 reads CASRGQGAGDTEAFF. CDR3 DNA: TGTGCCAGCAGGGGACAGGGGGCTGGGGACACTGAAGCTTTCTTT.

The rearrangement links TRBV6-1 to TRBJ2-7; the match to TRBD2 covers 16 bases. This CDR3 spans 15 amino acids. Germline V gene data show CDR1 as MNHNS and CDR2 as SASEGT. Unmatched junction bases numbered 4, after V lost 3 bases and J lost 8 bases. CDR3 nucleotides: TGTGCCAGCAGTGACGGGACTAGCGGGAGGGGGAAGCAGTACTTC. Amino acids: CASSDGTSGRGKQYF.